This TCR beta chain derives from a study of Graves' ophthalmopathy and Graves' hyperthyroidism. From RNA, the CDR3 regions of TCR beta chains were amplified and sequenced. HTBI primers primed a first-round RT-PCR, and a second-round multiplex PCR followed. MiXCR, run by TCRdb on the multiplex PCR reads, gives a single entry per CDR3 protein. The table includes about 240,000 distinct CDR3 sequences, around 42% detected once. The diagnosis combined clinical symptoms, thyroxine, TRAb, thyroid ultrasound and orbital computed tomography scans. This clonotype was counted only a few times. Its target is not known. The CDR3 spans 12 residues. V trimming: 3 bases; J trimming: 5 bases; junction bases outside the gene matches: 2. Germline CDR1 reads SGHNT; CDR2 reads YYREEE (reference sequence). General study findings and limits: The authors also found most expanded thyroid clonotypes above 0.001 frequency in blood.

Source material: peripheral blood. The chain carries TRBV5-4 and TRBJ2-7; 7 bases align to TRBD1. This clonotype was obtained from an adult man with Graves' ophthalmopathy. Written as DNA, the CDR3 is TGTGCCAGCAGCTCACAGGGGAACGAGCAGTACTTC. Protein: CASSSQGNEQYF.